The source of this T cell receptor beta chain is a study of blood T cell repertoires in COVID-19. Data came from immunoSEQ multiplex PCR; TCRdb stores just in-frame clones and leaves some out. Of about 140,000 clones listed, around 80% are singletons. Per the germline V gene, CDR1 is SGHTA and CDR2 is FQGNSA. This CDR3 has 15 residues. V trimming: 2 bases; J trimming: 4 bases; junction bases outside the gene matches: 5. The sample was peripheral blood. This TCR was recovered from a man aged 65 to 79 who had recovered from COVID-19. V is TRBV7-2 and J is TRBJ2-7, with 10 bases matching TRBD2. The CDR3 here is CASSLSGRAIYEQYF. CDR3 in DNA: TGTGCCAGCAGCTTAAGCGGGAGGGCCATATACGAGCAGTACTTC.